Presented here are 22 T cell receptor beta chains from one specimen sequenced in a study of blood T cells in healthy people across ages. Next came a second PCR, run for about 7 to 12 cycles, which used a sample-barcoded 5' primer along with a J-beta primer mix. TCRdb fed the 5' RACE reads into MiXCR, producing one record per CDR3 protein. The table lists 850,000 or so distinct CDR3 sequences, under 35% of them singletons. The sample was blood. The receptor set was obtained from a woman at least 80 years old in good health.

V usage is TRBV2 and J usage is TRBJ2-4, with 10 bases aligning to TRBD2. The CDR3 is 14 amino acids. The J segment lost 2 bases and the V segment lost 6 bases, leaving 1 base of the junction unmatched. CDR1 is SNHLY, CDR2 FYNNEI, per germline. CDR3 region: CASRLAGTKNIQYF. Written as DNA, the CDR3 is TGTGCCAGCAGACTAGCGGGAACCAAAAACATTCAGTACTTC.

This clonotype was recorded many times. V usage is TRBV11-2 and J usage is TRBJ2-1; TRBD2 matches at 8 bases. Germline loops: CDR1 SGHAT, CDR2 FQNNGV. There are 15 residues in the CDR3. The V and J ends lost 2 bases and 6 bases, in that order; junction bases with no gene match: 6. The CDR3 DNA follows: TGTGCCAGCAGCTTATTGGCTAGCGGGTTCAATGAGCAGTTCTTC. Encoded protein: CASSLLASGFNEQFF.

This clonotype has ten or more counts. Compared with germline, one end of the junction differs, possibly owing to a read error. V usage is TRBV5-1 and J usage is TRBJ2-7; D possibly corresponds to TRBD2 (6 bases). In germline, CDR1 is SGHRS, CDR2 YFSETQ. This CDR3 has 15 residues. CDR3 in DNA: TGTGCCAGCAGCTTGGCCGGGGGACCCTCCTACGAGCAGTACTTC. This sequence encodes CASSLAGGPSYEQYF.

The rearrangement links TRBV30 to TRBJ1-5; possibly TRBD1 for D (5 bases). This CDR3 comprises 14 residues. Trimming took off 1 base at V and 2 bases at J, with 9 bases between the two ends. Germline loops: CDR1 GTSNPN, CDR2 SVGIG (reference sequence). The DNA of the CDR3 is TGTGCCTGGAGTGAGGGGCCAGGCAATCAGCCCCAGCATTTT. This gives the protein CAWSEGPGNQPQHF.

V gene TRBV10-1 combines with J gene TRBJ2-3; D is unclear. Germline loops: CDR1 WNHNN, CDR2 SYGVQD (reference sequence). CDR3 size: 15 residues. V shed 2 bases and J shed 2 bases, with 11 bases lying between them. CDR3 in DNA: TGCGCCAGCAGTGAGCAATCACTAACCACAGATACGCAGTATTTT. It translates to CASSEQSLTTDTQYF.

The V and J genes are TRBV19 and TRBJ2-4, with TRBD1 as a possible D gene (5 bases). This CDR3 region has 17 residues. The V and J ends lost 1 base and 3 bases respectively, with 16 bases between them. Germline V lookup: CDR1 LNHDA, CDR2 SQIVND (reference sequence). CDR3 amino acids: CASSIGLGLGIKNIQYF. The CDR3 coding sequence is TGTGCCAGTAGTATAGGCCTGGGGCTTGGGATCAAAAACATTCAGTACTTC.

This clonotype was picked up a small number of times. The rearrangement joins TRBV5-4 to TRBJ2-3; D may be TRBD2 (5 bases). This CDR3 contains 14 residues. V was pared by 3 bases and J by 1 base, with 9 bases between. From germline, CDR1 is SGHNT and CDR2 YYREEE (reference sequence). CDR3 protein: CASSWVGGTDTQYF. The CDR3 nucleotides read TGTGCCAGCAGCTGGGTCGGGGGCACAGATACGCAGTATTTT.

This clonotype was detected many times. The V gene is TRBV7-9, the J gene TRBJ2-7; TRBD1 aligns across 9 bases. This CDR3 has 16 amino acids. In germline, CDR1 is SEHNR, CDR2 FQNEAQ (reference sequence). V dropped 1 base and J dropped 3; count of bases not matched to a gene: 7. CDR3 sequence: CASSLGSGQGSYEQYF. The DNA of the CDR3 is TGTGCCAGCAGCTTAGGGTCGGGACAGGGAAGCTACGAGCAGTACTTC.

This clonotype was seen ten or more times. The CDR3 coding sequence is TGTGCCAGCAGCGCGGGACTAGCGGCCTCCTACGAGCAGTACTTC. It encodes CASSAGLAASYEQYF. The rearrangement uses TRBV12-3 or TRBV12-4 and TRBJ2-7; 11 bases agree with TRBD2. Trimming took 6 bases from V and 0 from J; bases not matched to a gene: 4. This CDR3 has 15 residues.

At least ten counts were recorded for this clonotype. This chain connects TRBV28 to TRBJ2-4; 10 bases line up with TRBD1. The length of the CDR3 is 18 residues. The germline V gene has CDR1 MDHEN and CDR2 SYDVKM. V shed 2 bases and J 0 bases; nucleotides not matched to a gene: 7. This CDR3 is CASSLQGQGRVAKNIQYF. The CDR3 nucleotides read TGTGCCAGCAGTTTACAGGGACAGGGGAGAGTAGCCAAAAACATTCAGTACTTC.

This clonotype was detected many times. The chain combines TRBV20-1 with TRBJ2-6; D call uncertain. The CDR3 loop spans 14 amino acids. The V end lost 2 bases, the J end lost 0 bases, and 5 bases lay between the germline ends. Germline loops: CDR1 DFQATT, CDR2 SNEGSKA (reference sequence). CDR3 in amino acids: CSARPASGANVLTF. The CDR3, as DNA: TGCAGTGCTAGACCGGCCTCTGGGGCCAACGTCCTGACTTTC.

V gene TRBV14 combines with J gene TRBJ2-7, with TRBD1 as a possible D gene (6 bases). Trimming took 0 bases from V and 3 from J, leaving 9 bases between them. CDR3 length: 14 amino acids. Germline V gene data show CDR1 as SGHDN and CDR2 as FVKESK. In nucleotides, the CDR3 is TGTGCCAGCAGCCAAGACAGGACAGACTACGAGCAGTACTTC. Translating gives CASSQDRTDYEQYF.

This clonotype was counted many times. V is TRBV5-1 and J is TRBJ2-3; TRBD2 agrees at 7 bases. V was pared by 3 bases and J by 2 bases, with 6 bases of the junction left unmatched. Germline CDR1 reads SGHRS; CDR2 reads YFSETQ. The CDR3 spans 15 residues. This chain's CDR3 is CASSSLAGDTDTQYF. For the CDR3, the DNA is TGCGCCAGCAGCTCCTTAGCGGGTGACACAGATACGCAGTATTTT.

This clonotype occurred many times. This chain joins TRBV15 and TRBJ2-5; D uncertain. The CDR3 totals 15 residues. V was trimmed by 4 bases and J by 2 bases, leaving 14 bases between them. CDR1 is LNHNV, CDR2 YYDKDF, per germline (reference sequence). The CDR3 region is CATSTEIQVQETQYF. The CDR3 DNA sequence: TGTGCCACCAGCACCGAAATCCAGGTACAAGAGACCCAGTACTTC.

This clonotype was seen repeatedly, ten times or more. The chain recombines TRBV9 with TRBJ1-3; 8 bases map to TRBD1. The CDR3 is made up of 17 amino acids. Germline lookup yields CDR1 SGDLS and CDR2 YYNGEE. Trimming took 3 bases from V and 0 from J; bases not matched to a gene: 8. The CDR3 sequence is CASSAETTGASGNTIYF. In DNA form, the CDR3 reads TGTGCCAGCAGCGCCGAAACGACAGGGGCCTCTGGAAACACCATATATTTT.

This clonotype has just a few counts. The chain has TRBV19 and TRBJ2-6; possibly TRBD1 or TRBD2 for D (5 bases each). CDR3 length equals 15 residues. V shed 3 bases and J shed 1 base, with 7 bases lying between them. Germline CDR1 is LNHDA and CDR2 is SQIVND (reference sequence). The CDR3 region has the DNA TGTGCCAGTAGTATGGGACGGTCTGGGGCCAACGTCCTGACTTTC. As protein: CASSMGRSGANVLTF. The variable domain in full, with the rest retrieved from reference TRBV19 and TRBJ2-6, is DGGITQSPKYLFRKEGQNVTLSCEQNLNHDAMYWYRQDPGQGLRLIYYSQIVNDFQKGDIAEGYSVSREKKESFPLTVTSAQKNPTAFYLCASSMGRSGANVLTFGAGSRLTVL.

In the case of this clonotype: A much bigger clone sits one base away, suggesting this may be a read error. CDR3 DNA sequence: TGCAGTGCTAGAGATTTCGGGGGTCTTTCGAACACTGAAGCTTTCTTT. This encodes CSARDFGGLSNTEAFF. The chain links TRBV20-1 to TRBJ1-1; tentative D call: TRBD1 (5 bases). The CDR3 spans 16 residues. The V end lost 0 bases, the J end lost 1 base, and 15 bases lay between the germline ends. The germline CDR1 and CDR2 sequences are DFQATT and SNEGSKA (reference sequence).

The chain combines TRBV7-2 with TRBJ1-5, with 10 bases that match TRBD1. CDR1 is SGHTA and CDR2 is FQGNSA in the germline V gene. V shed 7 bases and J 5 bases; nucleotides not matched to a gene: 17. This CDR3 is built from 18 residues. The CDR3 DNA follows: TGTGCCAGCACCCACCGAGGCGGACAGGGGGGCACTTATCAGCCCCAGCATTTT. Protein product: CASTHRGGQGGTYQPQHF.

There are many counts of this clonotype. The genes are TRBV7-2 and TRBJ2-1; 9 bases line up with TRBD2. Germline CDR1 SGHTA, CDR2 FQGNSA. V was clipped by 5 bases and J by 2 bases; unmatched bases: 7. This CDR3 has 16 residues. CDR3 residues: CASSLSGTSPYNEQFF. The CDR3 nucleotides are TGTGCCAGCAGCCTGTCCGGGACTAGCCCCTACAATGAGCAGTTCTTC.

V and J are TRBV20-1 and TRBJ1-5, with TRBD1 matching over 8 bases. The CDR3 consists of 16 residues. Losses at the gene ends were 1 base for V and 3 bases for J; bases not matched to a gene: 8. Germline assignment: CDR1 DFQATT and CDR2 SNEGSKA (reference sequence). CDR3 residues: CSARAQAGGPNQPQHF. The CDR3 coding sequence is TGCAGTGCTAGAGCCCAGGCAGGGGGCCCCAATCAGCCCCAGCATTTT.

At least ten counts were recorded for this clonotype. CDR3 sequence reads: CAISESALTPNEQFF. DNA for the CDR3: TGTGCCATCAGTGAGTCCGCCCTTACTCCAAATGAGCAGTTCTTC. This rearrangement joins TRBV10-3 to TRBJ2-1; D not certain. Germline lookup yields CDR1 ENHRY and CDR2 SYGVKD. The CDR3 consists of 15 residues. Trimming cost V 0 bases and J 7 bases, with 13 bases left between them.

As regards this clonotype: One base away lies a much larger clone, so this may be a sequencing read error. The chain joins TRBV7-2 to TRBJ2-3; 7 bases map to TRBD1. The CDR3 runs to 14 residues. Germline values: CDR1 SGHTA, CDR2 FQGNSA. V was pared by 5 bases and J by 4 bases, with 6 bases of the junction left unmatched. CDR3 region: CASSPGQHADTQYF. For the CDR3, the DNA is TGTGCCAGCAGCCCGGGACAGCACGCAGATACGCAGTATTTT.